The clone carrying this T cell receptor (beta chain) was seen many times. What it binds is unknown. This entry comes from a study of early T cells in non-severe SARS-CoV-2 infection. Study overall: Investigators sequenced bulk RNA drawn from unsorted whole blood, and chains remained unpaired.

Whole-study findings and limits: VDJdb-based matching was biased toward anti-spike CD8 responses and missed private and CD4 specificities.

As part of library construction, unique molecular identifiers were attached to individual cDNA molecules. A single record per CDR3 protein comes from TCRdb applying MiXCR to the 5' RACE reads. The table has around 60,000 distinct CDR3 sequences, around 13% seen once. V was pared by 5 bases and J by 6 bases, with 13 bases between. The CDR3 consists of 13 residues. CDR1 and CDR2 from the germline V gene are SGHNT and YENEEA. The rearrangement links TRBV11-3 to TRBJ1-1; no reliable D call. Sequenced: whole blood. This TCR derives from an adult who was a healthcare worker with PCR-confirmed SARS-CoV-2 infection or an uninfected control (not recorded which). CDR3 region: CASSQGPSSEAFF. The DNA for the CDR3 is TGTGCCAGCAGCCAAGGACCGAGCTCTGAAGCTTTCTTT.